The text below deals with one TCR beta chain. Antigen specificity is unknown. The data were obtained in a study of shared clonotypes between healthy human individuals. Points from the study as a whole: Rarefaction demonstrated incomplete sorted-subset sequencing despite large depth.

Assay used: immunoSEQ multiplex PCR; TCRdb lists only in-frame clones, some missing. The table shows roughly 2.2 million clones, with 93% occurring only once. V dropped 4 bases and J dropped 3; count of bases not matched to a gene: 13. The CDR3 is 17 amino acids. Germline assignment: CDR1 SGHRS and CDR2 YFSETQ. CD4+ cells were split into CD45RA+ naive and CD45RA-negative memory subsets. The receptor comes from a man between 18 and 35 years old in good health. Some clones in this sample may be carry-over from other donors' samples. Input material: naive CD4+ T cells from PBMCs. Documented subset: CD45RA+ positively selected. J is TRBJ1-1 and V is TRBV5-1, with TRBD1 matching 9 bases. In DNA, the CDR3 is TGCGCCAGCAGCACAGGGGGCGCAGGGAGTTTCGACACTGAAGCTTTCTTT. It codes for CASSTGGAGSFDTEAFF. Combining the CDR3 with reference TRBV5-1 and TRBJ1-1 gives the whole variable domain KAGVTQTPRYLIKTRGQQVTLSCSPISGHRSVSWYQQTPGQGLQFLFEYFSETQRNKGNFPGRFSGRQFSNSRSEMNVSTLELGDSALYLCASSTGGAGSFDTEAFFGQGTRLTVV.